These 18 T cell receptor beta chains originate from one sample sequenced in a study of immune cell composition in non-small cell lung cancer. Normal lung was taken at the farthest possible site, at least 3 cm from tumour. TCRdb's copy holds only in-frame clones and misses some; the assay was immunoSEQ multiplex PCR. The data hold about 6,100 clones, with about two thirds observed a single time. The sequenced sample consisted of non-adjacent lung tissue. The receptors were sampled from a human donor with non-small cell lung cancer.

This clone was recorded a few times. This chain links TRBV18 with TRBJ1-3; weak D call: TRBD1 (6 bases). Germline V gene data show CDR1 as KGHSH and CDR2 as LQKENI. The germline V and J ends were trimmed by 5 bases and 0 bases, with 14 bases remaining between them. The CDR3 runs to 16 residues. The CDR3 here is CASSSSGTNSGNTIYF. CDR3 DNA: TGTGCCAGCTCATCGTCCGGGACAAACTCTGGAAACACCATATATTTT.

The chain uses TRBV5-1 and TRBJ2-2; D is unresolved. V gave up 3 bases and J gave up 1 base, with 7 bases separating them. CDR1 and CDR2 from the germline V gene are SGHRS and YFSETQ. The CDR3 runs 14 residues. The CDR3 bases are TGCGCCAGCAGCTCCAGAGGGAACACCGGGGAGCTGTTTTTT. Protein product: CASSSRGNTGELFF.

Only a few counts were recorded for this clone. The chain couples TRBV4-1 to TRBJ2-7, with TRBD1 as a possible D gene (6 bases). The CDR3 length is 16 residues. Deletions cut 3 bases from V and 2 bases from J, with 17 bases between. The germline V gene has CDR1 MGHRA and CDR2 YSYEKL. CDR3 in amino acids: CASSHALGTKAYEQYF. The CDR3 nucleotides are TGCGCCAGCAGCCACGCCTTAGGGACAAAGGCCTACGAGCAGTACTTC.

This clone was counted a few times. The junction and the germline gene differ at one end; a read error may be behind it. The chain uses TRBV7-7 and TRBJ2-5, with D perhaps TRBD2 (6 bases). Germline CDR1 is SSHAT and CDR2 is FNYEAQ (reference sequence). The CDR3 covers 14 residues. DNA of the CDR3: TGTGCTAGCAGCTTACCCGTGGGGGGTGAGACCCAGTACTTC. It specifies CASSLPVGGETQYF.

This clone turned up a few times. The chain uses TRBV11-2 and TRBJ2-3; D remains ambiguous. Germline V gene sequence: CDR1 SGHAT, CDR2 FQNNGV. V lost 5 bases to trimming and J lost 0 bases, with 6 bases between them. The CDR3 is 13 residues long. CDR3 in amino acids: CASSQTSTDTQYF. The CDR3 DNA is TGTGCCAGCAGCCAGACTAGCACAGATACGCAGTATTTT.

This rearrangement joins TRBV4-2 to TRBJ2-3; 10 bases match TRBD1. The CDR3 runs 16 residues. The trim removed 0 bases at V and 3 bases at J, leaving 3 bases unmatched. CDR1 and CDR2 (germline): LGHNA, YNFKEQ. CDR3 sequence (DNA): TGTGCCAGCAGCCAAGAGGACAGGGGGAGGACAGATACGCAGTATTTT. Encoded protein: CASSQEDRGRTDTQYF.

The chain links TRBV6-5 to TRBJ2-5; D is possibly TRBD2 (6 bases). Per the germline V gene, CDR1 is MNHEY and CDR2 is SVGAGI. The CDR3 loop spans 14 amino acids. The V end lost 0 bases, the J end lost 5 bases, and 10 bases lay between the germline ends. Written as DNA, the CDR3 is TGTGCCAGCAGTTACTCGATGGCGGGGGAGACCCAGTACTTC. This translates into CASSYSMAGETQYF.

The rearrangement uses TRBV11-1 and TRBJ1-2; D not resolved. Trimming cost V 1 base and J 2 bases, with 11 bases left between them. In germline, CDR1 is SGHAT, CDR2 FQDESV (reference sequence). There are 15 residues in the CDR3. The CDR3 DNA reads as TGTGCCAGCAGCTTAGTGTCGGGAGACAACTATGGCTACACCTTC. It encodes CASSLVSGDNYGYTF.

This sequence joins TRBV6-1 and TRBJ2-3, with TRBD1 matching over 9 bases. This CDR3 has 15 residues. Germline V gene lookup returns CDR1 MNHNS and CDR2 SASEGT. J lost 3 bases, V lost 6 bases, and 7 bases had no gene match. The CDR3 bases are TGTGCCAGCAGCCAGGGACAGGGTGCAACAGATACGCAGTATTTT. This encodes CASSQGQGATDTQYF.

This clone was observed once. The chain uses TRBV28 and TRBJ1-2; D is ambiguous. Germline CDR1 and CDR2: MDHEN and SYDVKM. The CDR3 sequence is 13 residues long. V was pared by 6 bases and J by 8 bases, with 16 bases between. The CDR3 protein is CASSFRDMSGYTF. For the CDR3, the DNA is TGTGCCAGCAGCTTCAGAGACATGAGCGGCTACACCTTC.

V gene TRBV7-2 combines with J gene TRBJ1-5, with a possible D match to TRBD1 (5 bases). Germline assignment: CDR1 SGHTA and CDR2 FQGNSA. The V end lost 5 bases, the J end lost 1 base, and 18 bases lay between the germline ends. This CDR3 has 17 amino acids. The CDR3 DNA reads TGTGCCAGCAGCCGGCCCGTGGGCCGGGGGAGCAATCAGCCCCAGCATTTT. It is translated as CASSRPVGRGSNQPQHF.

The chain is built from TRBV18 and TRBJ1-4; the match to TRBD1 covers 9 bases. J gave up 4 bases and V 5 bases, and 2 bases lay outside the gene matches. Per germline, CDR1 KGHSH and CDR2 LQKENI. The CDR3 extends over 14 amino acids. CDR3 protein: CASSSDRGNEKLFF. In DNA form, the CDR3 reads TGTGCCAGCTCATCGGACAGGGGTAATGAAAAACTGTTTTTT.

This sequence joins TRBV5-4 and TRBJ2-7; TRBD1 agrees at 7 bases. Germline CDR1 is SGHNT and CDR2 is YYREEE (reference sequence). V was clipped by 0 bases and J by 0 bases; unmatched bases: 3. The CDR3 length is 15 residues. For the CDR3, the DNA is TGTGCCAGCAGCTTGGGGGGACAGAACTCCTACGAGCAGTACTTC. Translation gives CASSLGGQNSYEQYF.

V usage is TRBV15 and J usage is TRBJ2-1, with TRBD2 identical over 13 bases. J gave up 9 bases and V 5 bases, and 7 bases lay outside the gene matches. Germline V gene lookup returns CDR1 LNHNV and CDR2 YYDKDF (reference sequence). The CDR3 has 15 residues. The CDR3 loop is CATSERLAGGVEQFF. CDR3 DNA sequence: TGTGCCACCAGCGAACGACTAGCGGGGGGTGTTGAGCAGTTCTTC.

This chain uses TRBV19 with TRBJ2-2, with TRBD1 as a possible D gene (5 bases). CDR3 length: 14 amino acids. The germline gives CDR1 LNHDA, CDR2 SQIVND (reference sequence). Trimming removed 2 bases from V and 6 bases from J, with 10 bases in between. CDR3 sequence: CASSIQYRPGELFF. The CDR3 region has the DNA TGTGCCAGTAGTATACAATACAGGCCCGGGGAGCTGTTTTTT.

This clone appeared a single time. J is TRBJ1-2 and V is TRBV5-8; D not certain. CDR1 is SGHTS, CDR2 YDEGEE, per germline. The CDR3 has 14 residues. V gave up 0 bases and J gave up 8 bases, with 14 bases separating them. CDR3 in amino acids: CASSLGQAYPGYTF. The DNA for the CDR3 is TGTGCCAGCAGCTTGGGGCAGGCCTATCCGGGCTACACCTTC.

The chain carries TRBV7-2 and TRBJ2-7; TRBD1 agrees at 7 bases. CDR1 is SGHTA, CDR2 FQGNSA, per germline. After removal of 5 bases from V and 3 bases from J, the junction contained 7 bases not matched to a gene. This CDR3 contains 14 residues. The CDR3 region is CASSRDRGYYEQYF. Written as DNA, the CDR3 is TGTGCCAGCAGCCGGGACAGAGGTTACTACGAGCAGTACTTC.

The chain links TRBV5-1 to TRBJ1-1, with a weak D call TRBD1 (5 bases). CDR1 and CDR2 from the germline V gene are SGHRS and YFSETQ. There are 14 residues in the CDR3. Between the trimmed V and J ends, which lost 5 bases and 3 bases, there was a span of 14 bases. Here the CDR3 reads CASSRQGGDTEAFF. For the CDR3, the DNA is TGCGCCAGCAGTCGGCAGGGCGGGGACACTGAAGCTTTCTTT. The full variable domain, in which reference TRBV5-1 and TRBJ1-1 provide the parts outside the CDR3, is KAGVTQTPRYLIKTRGQQVTLSCSPISGHRSVSWYQQTPGQGLQFLFEYFSETQRNKGNFPGRFSGRQFSNSRSEMNVSTLELGDSALYLCASSRQGGDTEAFFGQGTRLTVV.